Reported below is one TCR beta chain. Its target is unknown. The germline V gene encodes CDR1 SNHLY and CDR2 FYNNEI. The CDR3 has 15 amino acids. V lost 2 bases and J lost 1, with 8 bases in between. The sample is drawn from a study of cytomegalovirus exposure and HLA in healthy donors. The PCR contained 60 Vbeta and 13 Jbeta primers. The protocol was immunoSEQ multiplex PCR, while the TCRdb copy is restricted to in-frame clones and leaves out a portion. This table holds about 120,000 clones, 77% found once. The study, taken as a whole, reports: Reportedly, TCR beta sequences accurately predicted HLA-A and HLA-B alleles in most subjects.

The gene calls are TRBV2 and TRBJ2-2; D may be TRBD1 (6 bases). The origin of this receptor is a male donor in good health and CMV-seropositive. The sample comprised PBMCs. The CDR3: CASSETGMNTGELFF. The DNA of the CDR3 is TGTGCCAGCAGTGAAACAGGGATGAACACCGGGGAGCTGTTTTTT.